The 21 T cell receptor beta chains reported below all come from one sample, sequenced in a study of T cell clonality in common variable immunodeficiency. These receptors lack a known antigen. Sequencing was performed with immunoSEQ multiplex PCR; in TCRdb, only in-frame clones are kept and a portion is missing. The record shows about 26,000 clones for this sample, with no singletons present. General study results and limits: Common variable immunodeficiency TCR beta sequences reportedly had fewer deletions and N-nucleotide insertions.

Sequencing was performed on peripheral blood mononuclear cells. These receptors came from a human donor with common variable immunodeficiency.

This clone has a count of ten or more. The read terminates 3 residues before the CDR3 end, so the remaining end is supplied by the germline J gene. The chain carries TRBV5-1 and TRBJ1-1; 7 bases are a match to TRBD1. Germline loops: CDR1 SGHRS, CDR2 YFSETQ. The CDR3 loop spans 17 amino acids. After removal of 4 bases from V and 1 base from J, the junction contained 13 bases not matched to a gene. The covered CDR3 bases are TGCGCCAGCAGCAGAAACCCGGGACAGCCGCAGAACACTGAA. It is translated as CASSRNPGQPQNTE. The CDR3 reads in full as CASSRNPGQPQNTEAFF.

This clone was found a few times. The CDR3 extends 3 residues past the end of the read, so its final part is completed from the germline J gene. V usage is TRBV2 and J usage is TRBJ2-3, with a weak D call TRBD1 (5 bases). Deletions cut 3 bases from V and 0 bases from J, with 10 bases between. This CDR3 has 15 amino acids. Germline V gives CDR1 SNHLY, CDR2 FYNNEI. Here the CDR3 reads CASSDVGASTDTQYF. CDR3 bases read: TGTGCCAGCAGTGATGTAGGGGCAAGCACAGATACG.

By sample share, this clone is large. Read data end 3 residues before the CDR3 end; the end is taken from the germline J gene. The chain is built from TRBV12-5 and TRBJ2-2, with a weak D call TRBD1 (6 bases). CDR1 and CDR2 from the germline V gene are LGHNT and FRNRAP. This CDR3 region has 16 residues. Trimming stripped 0 bases from V and 0 bases from J, with 8 bases between. Partial CDR3 DNA: TGTGCTAGTGGTTTGGTACAGGGTTCGAACACCGGGGAG. It encodes CASGLVQGSNTGE. The full CDR3 protein is CASGLVQGSNTGELFF.

Ten or more counts support this clone. CDR3 DNA (partial): TGTGCCAGCAGCTTAAATCCCCTCGCCTACGAG. It yields the protein CASSLNPLAYE. In full, the CDR3 is CASSLNPLAYEQYF. This sequence joins TRBV7-3 and TRBJ2-7; D unresolved. The read comes to an end 3 residues before the CDR3 does, leaving the germline J gene to fill in the end. The CDR3 totals 14 residues. V was clipped by 1 base and J by 2 bases, with 9 bases between them. Germline-derived CDR1 and CDR2 are SGHTA and FQGTGA.

This clone has only a few counts. The read falls 3 residues short of the CDR3 end, and the missing part is taken from the germline J gene. J is TRBJ2-1 and V is TRBV7-9; 8 bases are shared with TRBD2. From germline, CDR1 is SEHNR and CDR2 FQNEAQ (reference sequence). The J segment lost 1 base and the V segment lost 5 bases, leaving 4 bases of the junction unmatched. CDR3 size: 15 residues. CDR3: CASSRREGSYNEQFF. Partial CDR3 DNA: TGTGCCAGCAGCAGACGGGAGGGGTCCTACAATGAG. Full variable domain (missing parts from reference TRBV7-9 and TRBJ2-1): DTGVSQNPRHKITKRGQNVTFRCDPISEHNRLYWYRQTLGQGPEFLTYFQNEAQLEKSRLLSDRFSAERPKGSFSTLEIQRTEQGDSAMYLCASSRREGSYNEQFFGPGTRLTVL.

This clone was found many times. Partial CDR3 DNA: TGTGCCAGCAGTGTGGGGGCTGGGTACGAG. Its protein is CASSVGAGYE. The entire CDR3 reads CASSVGAGYEQYF. The chain joins TRBV2 to TRBJ2-7; weak D call: TRBD1 (6 bases). The DNA ends 3 residues before the CDR3 does, and the rest of the CDR3 is filled in from the germline J gene. Trimming cost V 4 bases and J 4 bases, with 11 bases left between them. CDR1 is SNHLY, CDR2 FYNNEI, per germline. The CDR3 spans 13 residues.

The sample holds a few counts of this clone. The read is 3 residues too short to cover the CDR3 end, so that end is filled in from the germline J gene. This chain links TRBV7-3 with TRBJ2-1, with no clear D. Germline CDR1 reads SGHTA; CDR2 reads FQGTGA. This CDR3 contains 13 residues. V lost 4 bases and J lost 8, with 12 bases in between. The sequenced CDR3 bases are TGTGCCAGCAGCTCAGGTTGGCTCGATGAG. It specifies CASSSGWLDE. The CDR3 reads in full as CASSSGWLDEQFF.

To note about this clone: The read terminates 3 residues ahead of where the CDR3 ends, so the germline J gene completes it. The rearrangement uses TRBV7-9 and TRBJ2-1, with 10 bases lining up with TRBD2. The junction had 7 bases not matched to a gene; V was cut back by 5 bases and J by 6 bases. CDR3 size: 15 residues. In germline, CDR1 is SEHNR, CDR2 FQNEAQ (reference sequence). The CDR3 is CASSTGLAPTNEQFF. The covered CDR3 bases are TGTGCCAGCAGCACGGGACTAGCGCCCACCAATGAG.

This clone came up a few times. Read data end 3 residues before the CDR3 end; the end is taken from the germline J gene. The chain joins TRBV19 to TRBJ2-1; 8 bases fit TRBD1. The germline CDR1 and CDR2 sequences are LNHDA and SQIVND (reference sequence). This CDR3 contains 14 residues. Trimming cost V 7 bases and J 8 bases; bases outside gene matches: 10. Incomplete CDR3 DNA: TGTGCCAGTACTACAGGGGGGCCATGGGATGAG. Translation gives CASTTGGPWDE. From start to end, the CDR3 is CASTTGGPWDEQFF.

Details on this clone: The read comes to an end 3 residues before the CDR3 does, leaving the germline J gene to fill in the end. This chain uses TRBV5-1 with TRBJ2-5, with 14 nucleotides matching TRBD2. Germline values: CDR1 SGHRS, CDR2 YFSETQ. The CDR3 is 17 amino acids. The ends lost 3 bases at V and 2 bases at J; junction bases unmatched: 6. CDR3 bases read: TGCGCCAGCAGCTGGGGGACTAGCGGGAGTAAGCAAGAGACC. The encoded protein is CASSWGTSGSKQET. The entire CDR3 is CASSWGTSGSKQETQYF.

This clone was observed a few times. The read is 3 residues too short to cover the CDR3 end, so that end is filled in from the germline J gene. The chain employs TRBV2 and TRBJ1-1; TRBD1 matches 7 bases. The germline V gene encodes CDR1 SNHLY and CDR2 FYNNEI. The CDR3 length is 14 residues. V gave up 7 bases and J gave up 1 base; unmatched junction bases: 6. CDR3 DNA (partial): TGTGCCAGCACTAAGGACAGGTGGAACACTGAA. It is translated as CASTKDRWNTE. The full CDR3 is CASTKDRWNTEAFF.

Regarding this clone: The DNA ends 3 residues before the CDR3 does, and the rest of the CDR3 is filled in from the germline J gene. This chain joins TRBV30 and TRBJ2-7; a weak D match, TRBD2 (6 bases). This CDR3 has 13 amino acids. The V gene lost 2 bases and the J gene lost 2 bases, with 10 bases spanning the gap. CDR1 and CDR2 from the germline V gene are GTSNPN and SVGIG (reference sequence). The CDR3 here is CAWSTGDPYEQYF. The CDR3 DNA, read in part, is TGTGCCTGGAGTACGGGGGACCCCTACGAG.

A few counts support this clone. The read comes to an end 3 residues before the CDR3 does, leaving the germline J gene to fill in the end. The chain carries TRBV19 and TRBJ2-6, with TRBD1 matching over 11 bases. CDR1 is LNHDA and CDR2 is SQIVND in the germline V gene (reference sequence). This CDR3 region has 17 residues. After removal of 1 base from V and 1 base from J, the junction contained 0 bases not matched to a gene. The CDR3 spells CASSIGDRGSGANVLTF. Partial CDR3 DNA: TGTGCCAGTAGTATAGGGGACAGGGGGTCTGGGGCCAACGTC.

Sample share makes this clone medium-sized (0.01 to 0.1%). The DNA ends 3 residues before the CDR3 does, and the rest of the CDR3 is filled in from the germline J gene. The V gene is TRBV19, the J gene TRBJ1-3; perhaps TRBD1 as D (6 bases). The V gene's germline CDR1 is LNHDA and CDR2 SQIVND (reference sequence). Trimming took 7 bases from V and 7 from J, leaving 20 bases between them. This CDR3 is built from 15 residues. CDR3 loop: CASIAPGHKSNTIYF. The sequenced CDR3 bases are TGTGCCAGTATCGCCCCGGGACATAAAAGCAACACC. The variable domain in full, with the rest retrieved from reference TRBV19 and TRBJ1-3, is DGGITQSPKYLFRKEGQNVTLSCEQNLNHDAMYWYRQDPGQGLRLIYYSQIVNDFQKGDIAEGYSVSREKKESFPLTVTSAQKNPTAFYLCASIAPGHKSNTIYFGEGSWLTVV.

This clone came up many times. The read ends 3 residues early relative to the CDR3; the germline J gene fills the gap. The chain uses TRBV7-8 and TRBJ2-3; perhaps TRBD2 as D (6 bases). The germline V gene encodes CDR1 SGHVS and CDR2 FQNEAQ. The V end lost 0 bases, the J end lost 0 bases, and 13 bases lay between the germline ends. This CDR3 contains 17 residues. This chain's CDR3 is CASSLAWASASTDTQYF. The sequenced part of the CDR3 DNA is TGTGCCAGCAGCTTAGCGTGGGCTAGCGCTAGCACAGATACG.

The table lists this clone with many counts. The read falls 3 residues short of the CDR3 end, and the missing part is taken from the germline J gene. This chain joins TRBV20-1 and TRBJ2-4, with TRBD2 matching 16 bases. The J segment lost 1 base and the V segment lost 6 bases, leaving 6 bases of the junction unmatched. Germline V gene lookup returns CDR1 DFQATT and CDR2 SNEGSKA (reference sequence). The CDR3 sequence is 17 residues long. This CDR3 reads CSASGLAGGGAKNIQYF. Incomplete CDR3 DNA: TGCAGTGCCTCGGGACTAGCGGGAGGGGGGGCCAAAAACATT.

To note about this clone: The read ends 3 residues before the CDR3 terminus; that terminus is restored from the germline J gene. The chain combines TRBV7-6 with TRBJ2-2, with 7 bases aligning to TRBD1. CDR3 length equals 14 residues. Germline CDR1 reads SGHVS; CDR2 reads FNYEAQ. V shed 5 bases, J shed 6 bases, and the junction held 6 bases outside the gene matches. The part of the CDR3 DNA that was read is TGTGCCAGCAGCACTCGGACAGGTCCCGGGGAG. Its protein product is CASSTRTGPGE. The entire CDR3 sequence reads CASSTRTGPGELFF.

This clone was counted at least ten times. The observed sequence ends 3 residues before the CDR3 terminus, with the missing tail filled in from the germline J gene. This chain links TRBV7-8 with TRBJ2-3; TRBD2 agrees at 11 bases. J lost 6 bases, V lost 7 bases, and 9 bases had no gene match. Germline V lookup: CDR1 SGHVS, CDR2 FQNEAQ. This CDR3 contains 15 residues. The CDR3: CASTDSGRARDTQYF. The sequenced CDR3 bases are TGTGCCAGCACCGATAGCGGGAGGGCCCGTGATACG.

This clone was seen a handful of times. CDR3 in amino acids: CASSLAGWGHNYEQYF. Incomplete CDR3 DNA: TGTGCCAGCAGCTTGGCCGGGTGGGGACACAATTACGAG. This chain uses TRBV5-4 with TRBJ2-7, with D maybe TRBD1 (6 bases). Sequencing ends 3 residues short of the CDR3 end; the germline J gene provides the rest. V dropped 0 bases and J dropped 4 bases, with 17 bases sitting between them. The germline V gene encodes CDR1 SGHNT and CDR2 YYREEE (reference sequence). CDR3 size: 16 residues.

This clone has a count of ten or more. The sequenced fragment ends 3 residues before the CDR3 boundary, so the rest is inferred from the germline J gene. The rearrangement links TRBV7-3 to TRBJ1-1, with TRBD1 as a possible D gene (6 bases). Germline assignment: CDR1 SGHTA and CDR2 FQGTGA. The CDR3 extends over 13 amino acids. CDR3 bases read: TGTGCCAGCAGCTTAAATACTGGGGGCCGA. Protein sequence: CASSLNTGGR. The CDR3 in its entirety is CASSLNTGGRAFF.

Worth noting for this clone: The read gets to within 3 residues of the CDR3 end, and the germline J gene fills in the rest. This rearrangement joins TRBV19 to TRBJ2-1; 8 positions agree with TRBD1. In germline, CDR1 is LNHDA, CDR2 SQIVND (reference sequence). V trimming: 5 bases; J trimming: 4 bases; junction bases outside the gene matches: 10. The CDR3 runs to 16 residues. The CDR3 spells CASSAPGTGSYNEQFF. The DNA read from the CDR3 is TGTGCCAGTAGTGCCCCCGGGACAGGCTCGTACAATGAG.